The 18 T cell receptor beta chains presented below share a single source sample, sequenced in a study of OX40 agonist ivuxolimab in advanced cancers. Sequencing used immunoSEQ multiplex PCR; TCRdb keeps in-frame clones, though not all of them. The sample contains 70,000 to 75,000 clones, 92% of which appear only once. The sample here was CD4+ or CD8+ T cells sorted from blood, taken in a trial of the OX40 agonist ivuxolimab. The source of these receptors is an adult with an advanced solid tumor such as melanoma, head and neck, liver or kidney cancer.

The chain carries TRBV18 and TRBJ2-1; a possible D gene is TRBD2 (6 bases). The CDR3 has 16 residues. V was clipped by 0 bases and J by 2 bases, with 11 bases between them. The germline V gene encodes CDR1 KGHSH and CDR2 LQKENI. The CDR3 here is CASSPPVAAPYNEQFF. The CDR3, as DNA: TGTGCCAGCTCACCACCCGTAGCGGCGCCCTACAATGAGCAGTTCTTC.

The chain uses TRBV20-1 and TRBJ1-2; maybe TRBD1 (5 bases). V lost 2 bases and J 8 bases, leaving 9 bases between the germline ends. In germline, CDR1 is DFQATT, CDR2 SNEGSKA (reference sequence). The CDR3 runs 11 residues. Here the CDR3 reads CSARTGDGYTF. DNA for the CDR3: TGCAGTGCTAGAACCGGGGACGGCTACACCTTC.

V is TRBV30 and J is TRBJ1-5, with D possibly being TRBD1 (6 bases). Trimming removed 0 bases from V and 7 bases from J, with 10 bases in between. The CDR3 loop spans 13 amino acids. Germline-derived CDR1 and CDR2 are GTSNPN and SVGIG (reference sequence). The CDR3 DNA sequence: TGTGCCTGGAGTGTAGAGGGGGGCCAGCCCCAGCATTTT. This encodes CAWSVEGGQPQHF. The complete variable domain, with remaining parts taken from reference TRBV30 and TRBJ1-5, reads SQTIHQWPATLVQPVGSPLSLECTVEGTSNPNLYWYRQAAGRGLQLLFYSVGIGQISSEVPQNLSASRPQDRQFILSSKKLLLSDSGFYLCAWSVEGGQPQHFGDGTRLSIL.

The rearrangement joins TRBV27 to TRBJ2-5; D assignment may be TRBD1 or TRBD2 (6 bases each). This CDR3 spans 14 amino acids. The V and J ends lost 3 bases and 7 bases respectively, with 15 bases between them. Germline V CDR1 and CDR2: MNHEY, SMNVEV (reference sequence). CDR3 sequence reads: CASSLSGALRTQYF. CDR3 DNA sequence: TGTGCCAGCAGTTTGTCGGGGGCCCTTAGGACCCAGTACTTC.

The rearrangement links TRBV28 to TRBJ2-4, with D perhaps matching TRBD1 or TRBD2 (5 bases each). Trimming left V 6 bases short and J 9 bases short, with 15 bases between. This CDR3 contains 13 residues. Germline V lookup: CDR1 MDHEN, CDR2 SYDVKM. CDR3 sequence reads: CASSPPPRGIQYF. CDR3 sequence (DNA): TGTGCCAGCAGCCCACCCCCGAGGGGCATTCAGTACTTC.

The count of this clone is one. This rearrangement joins TRBV5-4 to TRBJ2-3; tentative D call: TRBD2 (6 bases). Germline V CDR1 and CDR2: SGHNT, YYREEE (reference sequence). Trimming took off 0 bases at V and 6 bases at J, with 17 bases between the two ends. There are 16 residues in the CDR3. CDR3 loop: CASSLGGGAASDTQYF. The CDR3 bases are TGTGCCAGCAGCTTGGGGGGAGGTGCGGCCTCGGATACGCAGTATTTT.

The chain uses TRBV6-5 and TRBJ1-2; no reliable D call. This CDR3 is 12 amino acids long. The V end was cut by 0 bases, the J end by 7 bases, with 6 bases between. Germline CDR1 MNHEY, CDR2 SVGAGI. The CDR3 DNA follows: TGTGCCAGCAGTTACTCCGCGGGTGGCTACACCTTC. It codes for CASSYSAGGYTF.

This clone was found once. The V gene is TRBV5-1, the J gene TRBJ2-3, with D perhaps TRBD2 (5 bases). The CDR3 contains 15 residues. V lost 2 bases and J lost 2, with 12 bases in between. CDR1 and CDR2 from the germline V gene are SGHRS and YFSETQ. CDR3 loop: CASSFLGLNTDTQYF. The CDR3 region has the DNA TGCGCCAGCAGCTTCCTTGGACTCAACACAGATACGCAGTATTTT.

The rearrangement links TRBV11-2 to TRBJ2-7, with 10 bases fitting TRBD1. This CDR3 is built from 18 residues. J gave up 6 bases and V 5 bases, and 19 bases lay outside the gene matches. In germline, CDR1 is SGHAT, CDR2 FQNNGV. CDR3 DNA sequence: TGTGCCAGCAGCCGGCGGGGACAGGGGTATTCATCTGCTCTCGAGCAGTACTTC. It specifies CASSRRGQGYSSALEQYF.

The chain combines TRBV19 with TRBJ2-7, with TRBD1 matching over 7 bases. The trim removed 4 bases at V and 2 bases at J, leaving 14 bases unmatched. Per germline, CDR1 LNHDA and CDR2 SQIVND (reference sequence). This CDR3 is built from 17 residues. CDR3 nucleotides: TGTGCCAGTAGTACCCAAACTGCCGGACAGGCGGCCTACGAGCAGTACTTC. As protein: CASSTQTAGQAAYEQYF.

This sequence joins TRBV11-2 and TRBJ2-2; weak D call: TRBD2 (6 bases). V lost 8 bases and J 8 bases, leaving 18 bases between the germline ends. This CDR3 comprises 14 residues. Germline V gene data show CDR1 as SGHAT and CDR2 as FQNNGV. DNA of the CDR3: TGTGCCAGCCTCTCGGCAGGTGGGACTGGGGAGCTGTTTTTT. Translation gives CASLSAGGTGELFF.

This chain's CDR3 is CASTIGQGNQPQHF. Here the CDR3 DNA reads TGTGCCAGTACCATCGGACAGGGCAATCAGCCCCAGCATTTT. This chain uses TRBV19 with TRBJ1-5; TRBD1 matches at 7 bases. Looked up from germline, CDR1 is LNHDA and CDR2 is SQIVND (reference sequence). With 7 bases clipped from V and 2 bases from J, the junction kept 5 bases outside the gene matches. This CDR3 is 14 amino acids long.

V is TRBV19 and J is TRBJ1-2; a weak D match, TRBD1 (5 bases). CDR3 length: 16 amino acids. The germline CDR1 and CDR2 sequences are LNHDA and SQIVND (reference sequence). V was cut by 2 bases and J by 0 bases, with 13 bases left in between. The DNA of the CDR3 is TGTGCCAGTAGTATACTATTGGGGGGAGCTAACTATGGCTACACCTTC. This encodes CASSILLGGANYGYTF.

The chain couples TRBV10-3 to TRBJ1-5; D possibly corresponds to TRBD1 (5 bases). CDR1 is ENHRY and CDR2 is SYGVKD in the germline V gene. The CDR3 sequence is 18 residues long. Deletions cut 11 bases from V and 9 bases from J, with 35 bases between. The CDR3 here is CAASGKKTGSSDHSPQHF. CDR3 bases: TGTGCCGCGTCAGGAAAAAAAACAGGATCTAGCGATCATTCGCCCCAGCATTTT.

The genes are TRBV7-2 and TRBJ2-3; D call uncertain. Germline loops: CDR1 SGHTA, CDR2 FQGNSA. The germline V and J ends were trimmed by 6 bases and 2 bases, with 9 bases remaining between them. This CDR3 has 13 amino acids. The CDR3 DNA sequence: TGTGCCAGCAGTTCTTTTTTCACAGATACGCAGTATTTT. Its translation: CASSSFFTDTQYF.

V gene TRBV27 combines with J gene TRBJ2-1; D remains unclear. Trimming removed 6 bases at V and 3 bases at J, with 12 bases between. CDR1 MNHEY and CDR2 SMNVEV come from the germline V gene (reference sequence). This CDR3 has 14 amino acids. CDR3 nucleotides: TGTGCCAGCAGCCTGGGGTGGAGCTACAATGAGCAGTTCTTC. It yields the protein CASSLGWSYNEQFF.

The count of this clone is one. The chain carries TRBV7-8 and TRBJ1-2, with D tentatively TRBD1 (6 bases). Trimming took off 6 bases at V and 4 bases at J, with 18 bases between the two ends. Germline assignment: CDR1 SGHVS and CDR2 FQNEAQ. CDR3 size: 15 residues. As DNA, the CDR3 is TGTGCCAGCAGTTCGCACAGGGACCAAACCTATGGCTACACCTTC. It is translated as CASSSHRDQTYGYTF.

The CDR3 reads CASSFGQGAFGSYEQYF. Here the CDR3 DNA reads TGTGCCAGCAGCTTTGGACAGGGGGCATTTGGTTCCTACGAGCAGTACTTC. The J gene is TRBJ2-7, the V gene TRBV7-9, with TRBD1 matching over 11 bases. Germline CDR1 and CDR2: SEHNR and FQNEAQ (reference sequence). With 3 bases clipped from V and 1 base from J, the junction kept 8 bases outside the gene matches. The CDR3 spans 17 residues. Based on the CDR3 plus reference TRBV7-9 and TRBJ2-7, the full variable domain is DTGVSQNPRHKITKRGQNVTFRCDPISEHNRLYWYRQTLGQGPEFLTYFQNEAQLEKSRLLSDRFSAERPKGSFSTLEIQRTEQGDSAMYLCASSFGQGAFGSYEQYFGPGTRLTVT.